The table lists the clone carrying this T cell receptor (beta chain) with a count of one. Antigen specificity is unknown. Given a much more abundant clone one base away, this may be a read error. Arm-PCR of CDR3 regions and iRepertoire HTBI primers were the basis on which TCR beta libraries were built. TCRdb used MiXCR to reprocess the multiplex PCR reads, holding one entry per CDR3 protein. Found here are about 500,000 distinct CDR3 sequences, 15% to 20% of them singletons; the top ten hold 9.5% to 15%. The entry originates in a study of regulatory T cells in long-lasting Graves disease. Study details: Newly diagnosed Graves' patients took antithyroid drugs under 3 months.

The germline gives CDR1 SGHRS, CDR2 YFSETQ. The CDR3 has 14 amino acids. The time point: newly diagnosed GD, antithyroid drugs for less than 3 months. PBMCs provided the RNA from which the TCR library was made. General study results and limits: In persistent patients, shared public clonotypes (roughly 2,800) outnumbered those in new patients (about 1,000).

These data were likewise used in another study, on T cells in Graves' hyperthyroidism and ophthalmopathy. In that study: Peripheral blood also featured most of the thyroid clonotypes expanded above 0.001.

The TCR sequence derives from a man aged 35 to 55 with Graves disease. This chain joins TRBV5-1 and TRBJ1-6; no clear D. The specimen was peripheral blood mononuclear cells (PBMCs), collected at new diagnosis, from a patient treated with antithyroid drugs. The CDR3 DNA reads TGCGCCAGCAGCTTGGACAGCTTGAATTCACCCCCCCACTTT. Residues: CASSLDSLNSPPHF.